The 5 T cell receptor beta chains given below trace back to one sample, sequenced in a study of CD8+CD57+ T cells in acquired aplastic anemia. Only patients with CD8+CD57+ cell expansion on flow cytometry were chosen for sequencing. Genomic DNA, serving as template, underwent TCR beta VDJ and CDR3 profiling. TCRdb re-derived calls from the reads in MiXCR, one entry per CDR3 protein. The repertoire holds 180,000 or so distinct CDR3 sequences, with approximately 48% as singletons. The specimen sequenced was sorted CD4+, CD8+, or CD8+CD57+ T cells (not recorded which) from PBMCs. The source is a human donor with aplastic anemia.

This clonotype was seen many times. The gene calls are TRBV20-1 and TRBJ2-3; D perhaps matches TRBD1 (5 bases). Germline-derived CDR1 and CDR2 are DFQATT and SNEGSKA (reference sequence). The CDR3 consists of 15 residues. CDR3 protein: CSFVWPSGRTDTQYF. The CDR3, as DNA: TGCAGCTTCGTCTGGCCCTCAGGGCGCACAGATACGCAGTATTTT.

Here the CDR3 reads CASRQTDVYGYTF. CDR3 bases: TGTGCCAGTAGGCAAACAGACGTATATGGCTACACCTTC. The chain employs TRBV19 and TRBJ1-2; D gene uncertain. From germline, CDR1 is LNHDA and CDR2 SQIVND (reference sequence). Trimming pared 6 bases from V and 5 bases from J, leaving 13 bases between. This CDR3 comprises 13 residues.

The rearrangement joins TRBV5-1 to TRBJ1-1; D possibly corresponds to TRBD1 (5 bases). Germline V gives CDR1 SGHRS, CDR2 YFSETQ. The V and J ends lost 1 base and 4 bases respectively, with 11 bases between them. This CDR3 has 14 residues. Here the CDR3 reads CASSLYKGSTEAFF. In DNA, the CDR3 is TGCGCCAGCAGCTTGTACAAGGGGTCCACTGAAGCTTTCTTT.

This clonotype was found many times. The chain employs TRBV5-4 and TRBJ2-5; D uncertain. The CDR3 covers 15 residues. Per germline, CDR1 SGHNT and CDR2 YYREEE (reference sequence). V lost 1 base to trimming and J lost 5 bases, with 15 bases between them. The CDR3 region has the DNA TGTGCCAGCAGCTTGCGACGAGCTGGGTTGGAGACCCAGTACTTC. It translates to CASSLRRAGLETQYF.

The chain combines TRBV19 with TRBJ1-1; TRBD1 might be the D (5 bases). The CDR3 is 12 amino acids. The germline V gene has CDR1 LNHDA and CDR2 SQIVND (reference sequence). Trimming removed 5 bases at V and 8 bases at J, with 12 bases between. The CDR3 bases are TGTGCCAGTAGTTTCATGGGGGGAGAAGCTTTCTTT. Translating it yields CASSFMGGEAFF.